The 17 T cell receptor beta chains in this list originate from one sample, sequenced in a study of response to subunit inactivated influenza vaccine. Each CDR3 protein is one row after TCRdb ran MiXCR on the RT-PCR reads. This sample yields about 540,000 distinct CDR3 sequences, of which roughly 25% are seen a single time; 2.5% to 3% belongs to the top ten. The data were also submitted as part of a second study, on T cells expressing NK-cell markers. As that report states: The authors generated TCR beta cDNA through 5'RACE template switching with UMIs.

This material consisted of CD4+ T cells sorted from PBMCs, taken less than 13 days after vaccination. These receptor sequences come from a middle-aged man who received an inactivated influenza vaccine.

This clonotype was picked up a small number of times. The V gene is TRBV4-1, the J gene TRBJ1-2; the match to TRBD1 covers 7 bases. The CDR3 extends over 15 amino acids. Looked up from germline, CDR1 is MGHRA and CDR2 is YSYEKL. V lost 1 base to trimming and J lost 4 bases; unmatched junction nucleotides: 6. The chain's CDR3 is CASSQVTGAGYGYTF. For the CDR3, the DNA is TGCGCCAGCAGCCAAGTAACAGGGGCGGGCTATGGCTACACCTTC.

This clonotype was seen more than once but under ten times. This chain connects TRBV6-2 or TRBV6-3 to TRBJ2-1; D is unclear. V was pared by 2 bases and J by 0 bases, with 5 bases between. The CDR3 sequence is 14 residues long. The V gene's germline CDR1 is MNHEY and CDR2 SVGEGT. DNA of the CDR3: TGTGCCAGCAGTTACCTCAGCTCCTACAATGAGCAGTTCTTC. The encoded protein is CASSYLSSYNEQFF.

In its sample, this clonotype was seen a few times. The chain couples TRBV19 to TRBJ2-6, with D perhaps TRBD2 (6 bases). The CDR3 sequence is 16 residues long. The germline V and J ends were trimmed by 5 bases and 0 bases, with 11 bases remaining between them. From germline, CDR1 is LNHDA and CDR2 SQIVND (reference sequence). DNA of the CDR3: TGTGCCAGTAGTGGAGGGCCAAGCTCTGGGGCCAACGTCCTGACTTTC. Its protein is CASSGGPSSGANVLTF.

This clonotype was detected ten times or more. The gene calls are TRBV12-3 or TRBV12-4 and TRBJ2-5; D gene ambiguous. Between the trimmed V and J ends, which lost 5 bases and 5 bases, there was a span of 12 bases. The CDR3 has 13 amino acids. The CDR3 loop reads CASSPTWRETQYF. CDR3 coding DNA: TGTGCCAGCAGTCCAACTTGGCGGGAGACCCAGTACTTC.

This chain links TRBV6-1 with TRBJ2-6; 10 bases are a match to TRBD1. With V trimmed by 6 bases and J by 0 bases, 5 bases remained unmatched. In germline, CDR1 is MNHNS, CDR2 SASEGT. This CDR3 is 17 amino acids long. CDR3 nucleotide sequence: TGTGCCAGCAGCTCGGGACAGGGGCTCTCTGGGGCCAACGTCCTGACTTTC. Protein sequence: CASSSGQGLSGANVLTF.

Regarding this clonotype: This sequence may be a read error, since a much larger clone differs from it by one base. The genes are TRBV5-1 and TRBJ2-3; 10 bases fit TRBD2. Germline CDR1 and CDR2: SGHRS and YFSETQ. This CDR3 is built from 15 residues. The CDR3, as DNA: TGCGCCAGCAGCCAGACTAGCGGGCGCACAGATACGCAGAATTTT. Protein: CASSQTSGRTDTQNF.

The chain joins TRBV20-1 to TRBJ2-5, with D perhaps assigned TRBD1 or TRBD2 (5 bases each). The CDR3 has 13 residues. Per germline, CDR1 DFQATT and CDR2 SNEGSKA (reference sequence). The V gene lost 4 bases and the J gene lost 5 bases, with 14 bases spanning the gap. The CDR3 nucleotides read TGCAGTGCTACGACAGAGGGGTTGGAGACCCAGTACTTC. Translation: CSATTEGLETQYF.

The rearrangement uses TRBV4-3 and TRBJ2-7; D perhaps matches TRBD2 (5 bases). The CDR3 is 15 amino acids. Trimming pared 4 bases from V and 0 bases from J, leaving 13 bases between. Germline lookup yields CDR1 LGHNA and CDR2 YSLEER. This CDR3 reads CASSLFSGSSYEQYF. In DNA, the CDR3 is TGCGCCAGCAGCCTATTCAGCGGCTCCTCCTACGAGCAGTACTTC.

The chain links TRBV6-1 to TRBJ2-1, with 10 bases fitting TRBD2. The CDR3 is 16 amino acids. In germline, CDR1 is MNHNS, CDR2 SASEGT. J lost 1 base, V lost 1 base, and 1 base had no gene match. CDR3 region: CASSEELAGSYNEQFF. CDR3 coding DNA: TGTGCCAGCAGTGAAGAACTAGCGGGATCCTACAATGAGCAGTTCTTC.

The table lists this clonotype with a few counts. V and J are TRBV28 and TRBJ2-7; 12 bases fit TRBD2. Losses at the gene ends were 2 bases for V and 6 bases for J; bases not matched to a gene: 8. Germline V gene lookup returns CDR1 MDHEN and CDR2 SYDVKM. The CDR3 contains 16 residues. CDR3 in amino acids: CASSLGLAGGPGEQYF. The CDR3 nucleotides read TGTGCCAGCAGTTTAGGCCTAGCGGGAGGGCCGGGCGAGCAGTACTTC.

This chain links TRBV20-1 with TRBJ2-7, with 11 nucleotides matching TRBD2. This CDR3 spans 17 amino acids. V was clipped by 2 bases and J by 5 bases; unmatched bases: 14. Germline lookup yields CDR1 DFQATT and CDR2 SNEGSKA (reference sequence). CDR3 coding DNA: TGCAGTGCTAGACCCGGGACTAGCGGTACCCTAATGGACGAGCAGTACTTC. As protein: CSARPGTSGTLMDEQYF.

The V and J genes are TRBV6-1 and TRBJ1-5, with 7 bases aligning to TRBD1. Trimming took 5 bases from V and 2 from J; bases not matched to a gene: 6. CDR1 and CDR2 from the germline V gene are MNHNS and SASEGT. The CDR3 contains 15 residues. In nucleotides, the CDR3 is TGTGCCAGCAGTCCGACAGGGATGCGCAATCAGCCCCAGCATTTT. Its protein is CASSPTGMRNQPQHF.

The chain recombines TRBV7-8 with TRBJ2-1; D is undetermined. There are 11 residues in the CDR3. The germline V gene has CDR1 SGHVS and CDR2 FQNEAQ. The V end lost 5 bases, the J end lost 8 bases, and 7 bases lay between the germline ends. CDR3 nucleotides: TGTGCCAGCAGCCGTAAATATGAGCAGTTCTTC. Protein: CASSRKYEQFF.

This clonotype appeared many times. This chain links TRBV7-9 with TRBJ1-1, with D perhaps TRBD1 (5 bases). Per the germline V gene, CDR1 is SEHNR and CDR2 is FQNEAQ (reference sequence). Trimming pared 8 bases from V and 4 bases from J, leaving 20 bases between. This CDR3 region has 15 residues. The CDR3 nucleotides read TGTGCCAGCTACCGCGTGGGAGGGGCCAGCACTGAAGCTTTCTTT. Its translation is CASYRVGGASTEAFF.

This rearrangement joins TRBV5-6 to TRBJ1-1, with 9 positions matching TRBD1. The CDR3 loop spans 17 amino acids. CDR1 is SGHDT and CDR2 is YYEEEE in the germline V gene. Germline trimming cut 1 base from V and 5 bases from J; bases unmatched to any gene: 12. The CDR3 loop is CASSLWTGTGRGTEAFF. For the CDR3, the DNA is TGTGCCAGCAGCTTGTGGACCGGGACAGGGAGAGGAACTGAAGCTTTCTTT.

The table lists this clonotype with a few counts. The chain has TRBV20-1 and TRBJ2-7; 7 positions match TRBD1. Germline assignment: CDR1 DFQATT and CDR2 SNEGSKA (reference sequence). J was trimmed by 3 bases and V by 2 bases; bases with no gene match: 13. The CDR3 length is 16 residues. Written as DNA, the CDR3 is TGCAGTGCTAGACTGGGTGGGAACAGGGGAAACTACGAGCAGTACTTC. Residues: CSARLGGNRGNYEQYF.

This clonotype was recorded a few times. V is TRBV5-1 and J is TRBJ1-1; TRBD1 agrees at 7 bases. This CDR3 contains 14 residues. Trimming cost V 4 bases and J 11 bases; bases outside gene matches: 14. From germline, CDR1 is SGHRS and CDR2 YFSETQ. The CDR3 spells CASSLDQIGTEAFF. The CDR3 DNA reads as TGCGCCAGCAGCCTTGACCAAATCGGGACAGAGGCTTTCTTT.